This is a list of T cell receptor beta chains from one sample in a study of PD-1 blockade in classical Hodgkin lymphoma. Assay: immunoSEQ multiplex PCR; the TCRdb copy retains only in-frame clones and omits some. The sample yields around 46,000 clones, around 82% seen once. Specimen: peripheral blood mononuclear cells (PBMCs), collected before the second cycle of nivolumab. These TCRs come from a human donor with classical Hodgkin lymphoma. Each CDR3 is given with its conserved first and last residue. The order of the fields is J gene, clone size, D gene, CDR3 length, V gene, CDR3 DNA, CDR3 protein. A D gene is named only where the DNA matches it firmly. Not all rows give a size; the values are once, few, many and, for expanded clones, a class.

>TRBJ2-3|-|TRBD2|19|TRBV7-2
TGTGCCAGCAGCTCATCCAAGGTCGGCGGGGGAAGATTCACAGATACGCAGTATTTT
CASSSSKVGGGRFTDTQYF
>TRBJ1-6|-|TRBD1|14|TRBV5-4
TGTGCCAGCAGCCCCGGGACAGGGTTTTCACCCCTCCACTTT
CASSPGTGFSPLHF
>TRBJ1-1|-|TRBD1|15|TRBV9
TGTGCCAGCAGTTATGACGGACAGGGGGGTACTGAAGCTTTCTTT
CASSYDGQGGTEAFF
>TRBJ1-2|-|-|15|TRBV14
TGTGCCAGCAGCCAAGCTCTGGACAGACGTCGCGGCTACACCTTC
CASSQALDRRRGYTF
>TRBJ2-7|-|-|17|TRBV4-3
TGCGCCAGCAGCCAAGATAGCCCTACAGGGACATTTTACGAGCAGTACTTC
CASSQDSPTGTFYEQYF
>TRBJ1-6|-|TRBD1|17|TRBV7-2
TGTGCCAGCAGCTGGATAGGGGACAGGGTGTATAATTCACCCCTCCACTTT
CASSWIGDRVYNSPLHF
>TRBJ1-2|-|-|14|TRBV12-1
TGTGCCAGCAGTAAATTGACGGAGAACTATGGCTACACCTTC
CASSKLTENYGYTF
>TRBJ2-1|-|-|16|TRBV14
TGTGCCAGCAGCCAAAATGGCGGCACCTCCTACAATGAGCAGTTCTTC
CASSQNGGTSYNEQFF
>TRBJ2-7|-|-|13|TRBV27
TGTGCCAGCAGTTTGGGGGACGCCTACGAGCAGTACTTC
CASSLGDAYEQYF
>TRBJ1-2|-|-|15|TRBV19
TGTGCCAGTAGCCTTCAACCCCGCTACACCCATGGCTACACCTTC
CASSLQPRYTHGYTF
>TRBJ1-3|-|TRBD1|15|TRBV28
TGTGCCAGCAGTTCAGGGGGAGCTTCTGGAAACACCATATATTTT
CASSSGGASGNTIYF
>TRBJ2-7|-|TRBD1|16|TRBV6-6
TGTGCCAGCAGTTACCCTTCGACAGGGGATCCCTACGAGCAGTACTTC
CASSYPSTGDPYEQYF
>TRBJ2-1|few|TRBD2|18|TRBV10-1
TGCGCCAGCACCCCCTGGTCTACCTGGGGGGGGAACCACAATGAGCAGTTCTTC
CASTPWSTWGGNHNEQFF
>TRBJ2-3|-|-|16|TRBV29-1
TGCAGCGTTGGGGGTACTACCCAAGTTAGCACAGATACGCAGTATTTT
CSVGGTTQVSTDTQYF
>TRBJ2-7|-|TRBD1|14|TRBV11-2
TGTGCCAGCAGCTTAGGGACAGGGGGCCCTGAGCAGTACTTC
CASSLGTGGPEQYF
>TRBJ2-3|-|-|13|TRBV6-5
TGTGCCAGCAGTAGGCACGGGACCCTAAATCAGTATTTT
CASSRHGTLNQYF
>TRBJ1-2|-|-|12|TRBV19
TGTGCCAGTAAAACAGGGATCTATGGCTACACCTTC
CASKTGIYGYTF
>TRBJ2-5|once|-|14|TRBV28
TGTGCCAGCAGTTTATTAGGAATCCAAGAGACCCAGTACTTC
CASSLLGIQETQYF
>TRBJ1-6|-|-|14|TRBV6-5
TGTGCCAGCAGTTATTCCAGGGGCGGTTCACCCCTCCACTTT
CASSYSRGGSPLHF
>TRBJ1-2|-|TRBD1|13|TRBV7-2
TGTGCCAGCAGCCCCGACAGGGGGGATGGCTACACCTTC
CASSPDRGDGYTF
>TRBJ1-1|-|-|10|TRBV28
TGTGCCAGCAAAAGGGGGGGAGCTTTCTTT
CASKRGGAFF
>TRBJ1-3|-|TRBD1|14|TRBV29-1
TGCAGCGTCCCGGGACAGGGAATTGGAAACACCATATATTTT
CSVPGQGIGNTIYF
>TRBJ2-5|-|TRBD1|16|TRBV7-6
TGTGCCAGCACCCTTAGTGGGACAGGGGCCGGAGGGACCCAGTACTTC
CASTLSGTGAGGTQYF
>TRBJ1-2|-|TRBD1|15|TRBV6-6
TGTGCCAGCCTCGTATGGTACCACCGGGACAGGGTCTACACCTTC
CASLVWYHRDRVYTF
>TRBJ2-3|once|TRBD1|14|TRBV9
TGTGCCAGCAGCGTAGGACAGGGCACGGATACGCAGTATTTT
CASSVGQGTDTQYF
>TRBJ2-2|once|-|11|TRBV19
TGTGCCAGTAACTTCCCCGGGGAGCTGTTTTTT
CASNFPGELFF
>TRBJ1-1|many|TRBD1|14|TRBV19
TGTGCCAGTAGTCCCGACAGGGGGCACACTGAAGCTTTCTTT
CASSPDRGHTEAFF
>TRBJ2-1|-|TRBD1|14|TRBV30
TGTGCCTGGAGTATCGACAGGGGGCTCAATGAGCAGTTCTTC
CAWSIDRGLNEQFF
>TRBJ1-2|-|-|13|TRBV28
TGTGCCACCATTGTTCGGGGTTCCTATGGCTACACCTTC
CATIVRGSYGYTF
>TRBJ2-7|-|-|13|TRBV7-3
TGTGCCAGCAGCTTAGAAAGGGGCGCCGAGCAGTACTTC
CASSLERGAEQYF
>TRBJ2-7|-|-|14|TRBV4-1
TGCGCCAGCACCCGGACAGACCTCTCCTACGAGCAGTACTTC
CASTRTDLSYEQYF
>TRBJ2-6|-|-|12|TRBV15
TGTGCCACCAGCTCTGGGGCCAACGTCCTGACTTTC
CATSSGANVLTF
>TRBJ2-1|-|-|14|TRBV7-2
TGTGCCAGCAGCCTGACGGGGGCTTTGAATGAGCAGTTCTTC
CASSLTGALNEQFF
>TRBJ1-2|-|TRBD1|15|TRBV9
TGTGCCAGCAGCGTAGCGGGACAGGGGACCTATGGCTACACCTTC
CASSVAGQGTYGYTF
>TRBJ2-1|-|-|13|TRBV5-4
TGTGCCAGCAGCTTGGGGGATCGGAATGAGCAGTTCTTC
CASSLGDRNEQFF
>TRBJ1-1|-|-|13|TRBV18
TGTGCCAGCTCACTCGGACGGAACACTGAAGCTTTCTTT
CASSLGRNTEAFF
>TRBJ2-3|-|TRBD2|16|TRBV6-6
TGTGCCAGCAGTTATGGGCGGGGGGGCCCCCCAGATACGCAGTATTTT
CASSYGRGGPPDTQYF
>TRBJ2-3|-|TRBD2|18|TRBV5-1
TGCGCCAGCAGCCCCTCGGGACTAGCGGGGATCAGCACAGATACGCAGTATTTT
CASSPSGLAGISTDTQYF
>TRBJ2-1|-|TRBD2|12|TRBV2
TGTGCCAGTGGTGGGGGGGAGTATGAGCAGTTCTTC
CASGGGEYEQFF
>TRBJ2-5|-|-|13|TRBV27
TGTGCCAGCAGTTTAAGCAGGGGTGAGACCCAGTACTTC
CASSLSRGETQYF
>TRBJ1-2|-|TRBD1|13|TRBV6-1
TGTGCCAGCAGTGATGGGACAGGGCTAGGCTACACCTTC
CASSDGTGLGYTF
>TRBJ2-3|-|-|12|TRBV4-3
TGCGCCAGCAGCCAAGGGTTGGATACGCAGTATTTT
CASSQGLDTQYF
>TRBJ1-4|-|-|13|TRBV4-1
TGCGCCAGCAGCCAAGATTTGGAGGGAAAACTGTTTTTT
CASSQDLEGKLFF
>TRBJ1-1|few|-|11|TRBV29-1
TGCAGCTTGGGGGGGAACACTGAAGCTTTCTTT
CSLGGNTEAFF
>TRBJ2-3|-|TRBD1|15|TRBV19
TGTGCCAGTAGTATAGAGGGACAGAGGGGAGATACGCAGTATTTT
CASSIEGQRGDTQYF
>TRBJ2-3|-|-|14|TRBV6-5
TGTGCCAGCAGTCAGGACGTTCACACAGATACGCAGTATTTT
CASSQDVHTDTQYF
>TRBJ1-1|-|-|15|TRBV25-1
TGTGCCAGCAGTGACTCTTGGGGGCAGAGCACTGAAGCTTTCTTT
CASSDSWGQSTEAFF
>TRBJ2-3|-|-|13|TRBV7-9
TGTGCCAGCAGCTTAGACCGCAGCGGGACGCAGTATTTT
CASSLDRSGTQYF
>TRBJ2-3|-|-|16|TRBV4-2
TGTGCCAGCAGCCAAGATTTATTGTGGGGCACAGATACGCAGTATTTT
CASSQDLLWGTDTQYF
>TRBJ2-7|-|-|14|TRBV4-3
TGCGCCAGCAGCCGCGCTTATGAGGGTCGGGAGCAGTACTTC
CASSRAYEGREQYF
>TRBJ1-5|-|-|13|TRBV7-2
TGTGCCAGCAGCTACTTCCGAGATCAGCCCCAGCATTTT
CASSYFRDQPQHF
>TRBJ1-1|-|-|8|TRBV7-3
TGTGCCAGTTCTGAAGCTTTCTTT
CASSEAFF
>TRBJ2-7|once|TRBD1|15|TRBV5-6
TGTGCCAGCAGCCCCAGGACAGGGTTATACTACGAGCAGTACTTC
CASSPRTGLYYEQYF
>TRBJ2-5|-|-|15|TRBV7-3
TGTGCCAGCAGCTTAACGTTGGGGAGCCAAGAGACCCAGTACTTC
CASSLTLGSQETQYF